The subject of this entry is one TCR beta chain. The specificity of this receptor is unknown. The library was built by means of the immunoSEQ multiplex PCR assay. The multiplex PCR relied on a mix of 60 forward primers for TCR Vbeta segments and 13 reverse primers for TCR Jbeta segments. The CDR3 region of rearranged TCR beta genes was amplified from genomic DNA with a multiplex PCR assay. The amplified TCR beta libraries were sequenced on the Illumina HiSeq System as 87-base-pair reads. The original pipeline was this. A later analysis tallied 75 million to 95 million unique TCR beta chains across the 650 to 750 repertoires, and some 12 million of those chains were shared by two or more donors. A nearest-neighbor algorithm error-corrected the raw reads and collapsed the reads into unique sequences, merging closely related sequences to remove PCR and sequencing errors. CDR3 sequences were aligned to IMGT reference sequences to assign V, D and J gene segments. For a sequence to be retained, a match of at least six nucleotides to both a V gene segment and a J gene segment was required. Rearrangements were classified as productive when the CDR3 lacked stop codons and remained in frame with V and J, and all other rearrangements were classified as non-productive. Following IMGT convention, CDR3 was defined as the stretch from the second conserved V-encoded cysteine to the conserved J-encoded phenylalanine. The earlier analysis of 587 of the donors excluded sequences that lacked an unambiguous match to a single V gene segment. In an earlier analysis of several hundred of the donors, V segments were called functional above 56.7% productive rearrangements and were called segregating when the between-donor standard deviation exceeded 5%. A statistical classification framework was developed to diagnose cytomegalovirus status using the catalog of TCR beta chain sequences. In a later analysis, V and J genes were assigned by comparing TCR nucleotide sequences against IMGT/GENE-DB human TR gene sequences. Using the TCRdist pipeline, a later analysis assigned CDR3 sequences along with most-parsimonious VDJ recombination scenarios. In a later analysis, every TCR beta chain was defined by the combination of its CDR3 amino acid sequence and its V-gene family, and reads without a unique V-gene family were dropped. As a way to deal with suspected cross-contamination and a sequencing artifact, a later analysis dropped roughly 620 nucleotide sequences that were highly shared and had low generation probability. For each public chain, a later analysis derived a clonal expansion index from normalized ranks of inferred template counts within each repertoire. In a later analysis, generation probabilities were computed with a VDJ recombination model fitted to out-of-frame rearrangements, and the resulting probabilities were checked against IGoR. Hypergeometric tests were used in a later analysis to score TCR-TCR, TCR-HLA and TCR-CMV co-occurrence, with a repertoire-size bias correction applied to the TCR pairs. A later analysis estimated false discovery rates by permuting HLA or CMV assignments 20 times. In a later analysis, co-occurring TCRs were grouped using DBSCAN, with TCRdist sequence similarity added in when clustering inside HLA-allele-positive subsets. Co-occurrence clustering excluded repertoires with fewer than 30,000 or more than 120,000 public chains, plus five with anomalous nucleotide sharing. The clones in this table, taken by TCRdb from immuneACCESS, are in-frame only. Not every clone is retained; where verified, under half of the shortfall comes from an unresolved V gene, and the cause of the rest is unknown. Clonal size and the V and J genes are those of that table, whereas D and trimming came from the DNA. The sample's clone listing holds 60,000 to 80,000 clones. In total, the top ten clones hold 0.83% of the sample.

The data are from a study of cytomegalovirus exposure and HLA in healthy donors (dated by TCRdb to 2016 to 2017). Study-level background: An earlier analysis of approximately 550 of the donors reported 276 Gb of sequence data and 117 million unique TCR beta sequences from 150 million to 200 million T cells. The number of typed donors differed by locus: about 629-630 for A, B, C, DRB1 and DQB1; 522 for DQA1; some 610 for DPA1; and around 450 for DPB1. The study aimed to test whether cataloging public T cell receptors could reveal signatures of past pathogen exposure. To decide whether each TCR beta V gene segment behaved as functional or pseudogenic, an earlier analysis of some 570 of the donors relied on high-throughput TCR beta sequencing. The T cell repertoires of 670 or so subjects were profiled by immunosequencing and related to cytomegalovirus serostatus. To predict cytomegalovirus infection status, the study combined high-throughput TCR immunosequencing, statistical association of individual TCRs with disease status, and machine learning. A separate validation cohort of 100 to 150 different subjects was used in addition to the roughly 700-subject first cohort. Donor age, sex, ethnicity and CMV serostatus were collected together with the repertoire data. In the later analysis, no new phenotypic data were used to find candidate immune exposures; instead, reliance was placed on TCR beta sequences and their occurrence across donors. An early release that covered roughly 600 HLA-typed donors contained about 300 gigabases of sequencing data and 70 million to 100 million unique TCR sequences. Because of strong linkage in the cohort, a few DR-DQ haplotypes were treated as single units for association and clustering. A later genetic analysis used genome-wide SNP genotypes for about 60% of the roughly 670 donors, treating that subset as a discovery cohort. Every repertoire in the discovery cohort had been generated on one and the same sequencing platform. A later analysis re-analyzed previously published TCR beta repertoires from about 730 donors and added high-resolution HLA genotyping to study TCR occurrence patterns. Across about 370 genotyped donors of the cohort, an average of about 200,000 unique TCR beta nucleotide sequences per donor were sequenced, and roughly 20% of those sequences were non-productive. HLA typing included class I and class II loci at four-digit resolution. Of the approximately 400 genotyped donors, 65% to 90% were placed in the genetic ancestry cluster associated with self-reported Caucasian donors. The study at large found these results: The sequencing pipeline was judged likely to have produced a cluster of highly shared sequence variants as a technical artifact. In a later genetic analysis, a missense DCLRE1C variant was associated with V-gene and J-gene trimming of TCR beta chains, and the association was replicated in an independent cohort. Most CMV-associated TCR beta chains appeared to be HLA-restricted in a later analysis, and the HLA associations seemed to be driven largely by CMV exposure. Most TCR sequences were seen in very few donors, while some public TCRs were found in many individuals. In vitro tests confirmed that three of the cytomegalovirus-associated TCR beta chains recognize cytomegalovirus antigens. The study gave a list of under 200 TCR beta chains associated with cytomegalovirus. A later analysis found that TCR association rates varied across HLA loci, with DRB1 alleles showing the most associated TCRs and HLA-C alleles the fewest. Immune exposure information for the cohort was limited to CMV serostatus. The 87-base-pair reads could not distinguish some IMGT-functional V segments, including TRBV6-2 and TRBV6-3, so those segments were excluded. In a later analysis, HLA-associated TCR beta chains were found to be more clonally expanded and to have lower generation probabilities than equally common non-associated chains. Correlated functional status among segregating V segments might reflect linkage disequilibrium, but an unknown experimental factor could not be ruled out. Because HLA typing was unavailable for some donors at each locus, only the typed subset was used in association tests. According to a later genetic analysis, donors in an Asian-associated ancestry cluster had fewer N-insertions in productive TCRs than the roughly 670-donor mean. The presence/absence analyses assumed that sequencing depth was roughly uniform across donors, and that assumption may not be true. Assigning TCR associations to individual alleles was difficult when HLA alleles, especially DR and DQ, strongly co-occurred. Cytomegalovirus status was reported to be diagnosed by the classifier with high specificity and sensitivity in both the original and validation cohorts. This cohort had only TCR beta chains sequenced, and the lack of alpha or paired-chain data limited which features could be detected. Approximately 16 rarely observed V segments, including chromosome 9 orphons, were excluded from the earlier analysis of some 590 of the donors because counts were too low. The authors suggested that the approach could potentially be extended to other disease states and immunological phenotypes. In an earlier analysis of over 550 of the donors, most TCR beta V segments were observed in productive rearrangements about 87% or about 30% of the time, broadly matching IMGT annotations. A later analysis reported that several top co-occurrence clusters appeared linked to parvovirus B19, influenza, CMV and Epstein-Barr virus. A further reported finding was that TCR beta sequences accurately predicted the HLA-A and HLA-B alleles for most subjects in the first cohort. Specific HLA alleles were associated with roughly 17,000 TCR beta sequences at a false discovery rate of 0.05 in a later analysis.

The cohort was made up of under 800 healthy bone marrow donors. At the time of sampling, every cohort member was nominally healthy, though immune exposures that went unrecorded were likely present. The donor tested CMV seronegative and was one of the 352 seronegative cohort members. A peripheral blood sample was provided by each donor, and peripheral blood mononuclear cells were used for TCR beta sequencing. The Qiagen DNeasy Blood Extraction Kit was used to extract genomic DNA from the blood cell samples. The germline V gene (reference sequence) yields GTSNPN for CDR1 and SVGIG for CDR2. The CDR3, from cysteine to phenylalanine, totals 12 residues. CDR3 DNA only is kept here, 36 bases in frame from base 1. The V and J ends are trimmed by 0 bases and 6 bases, leaving 8 bases between them.

The chain is assembled from TRBV30 and TRBJ1-2; TRBD1 is possibly the D segment (6 matching bases). This TCR came from a boy aged 10-17 years in good health and CMV-seronegative. Sequenced: PBMCs. The DNA reads as follows: TGTGCCTGGAGTGTCGGACAGAATGGCTACACCTTC. Translated, it reads CAWSVGQNGYTF.